Below are 22 T cell receptor beta chains sequenced from a single sample in a study of cytomegalovirus exposure and HLA in healthy donors. PCR primers comprised 60 Vbeta and 13 Jbeta primers. The data were produced by immunoSEQ multiplex PCR, yet TCRdb's version contains in-frame clones alone and is incomplete. The sample comprises approximately 150,000 clones, 77% of which are singletons, and roughly 1.4% rests with the top ten. The sequencing sample was made of PBMCs. The origin of the receptors is a woman between 25 and 40 years old in good health and CMV-seropositive.

This sequence joins TRBV7-8 and TRBJ2-7, with a weak D call TRBD1 (6 bases). Germline V gene sequence: CDR1 SGHVS, CDR2 FQNEAQ. The CDR3 totals 15 residues. The V gene lost 1 base and the J gene lost 2 bases, with 12 bases spanning the gap. The CDR3 DNA reads as TGTGCCAGCAGCTTAGTAAACACAGGGACCTACGAGCAGTACTTC. It translates to CASSLVNTGTYEQYF. Full variable domain (missing parts from reference TRBV7-8 and TRBJ2-7): GAGVSQSPRYKVAKRGQDVALRCDPISGHVSLFWYQQALGQGPEFLTYFQNEAQLDKSGLPSDRFFAERPEGSVSTLKIQRTQQEDSAVYLCASSLVNTGTYEQYFGPGTRLTVT.

The rearrangement links TRBV6-5 to TRBJ2-6, with 10 bases lining up with TRBD1. Germline V lookup: CDR1 MNHEY, CDR2 SVGAGI. This CDR3 contains 15 residues. After removal of 2 bases from V and 10 bases from J, the junction contained 5 bases not matched to a gene. The CDR3 loop is CASSYRDRGPNVLTF. In DNA form, the CDR3 reads TGTGCCAGCAGTTACCGGGACAGGGGTCCTAACGTCCTGACTTTC.

The CDR3 spells CASSKAAAGGNTIYF. The CDR3 nucleotides read TGTGCCAGCAGCAAGGCAGCGGCGGGCGGAAACACCATATATTTT. The chain is built from TRBV27 and TRBJ1-3; the D is unclear. The CDR3 contains 15 residues. Per germline, CDR1 MNHEY and CDR2 SMNVEV (reference sequence). Between the trimmed V and J ends, which lost 6 bases and 4 bases, there was a span of 16 bases.

The genes are TRBV27 and TRBJ2-7, with 7 nucleotides matching TRBD2. The V segment lost 0 bases and the J segment 3 bases; nucleotides outside the gene matches: 8. Germline CDR1 MNHEY, CDR2 SMNVEV (reference sequence). The CDR3 totals 16 residues. In nucleotides, the CDR3 is TGTGCCAGCAGTTTATCTGAGGCTAGCGGCCTCTACGAGCAGTACTTC. Its translation: CASSLSEASGLYEQYF.

This clone was seen a few times. V usage is TRBV4-2 and J usage is TRBJ2-7; 8 nucleotides line up with TRBD1. The CDR3 extends over 16 amino acids. V gave up 7 bases and J gave up 5 bases; unmatched junction bases: 16. CDR1 and CDR2 (germline): LGHNA, YNFKEQ. The CDR3 spells CASTLVGQGPVDEQYF. DNA for the CDR3: TGTGCCAGCACCCTGGTCGGACAGGGTCCAGTTGACGAGCAGTACTTC.

The V call is TRBV4-1, the J call TRBJ2-3; TRBD2 matches 13 bases. This CDR3 region has 18 residues. Germline CDR1 is MGHRA and CDR2 is YSYEKL. The V and J ends lost 3 bases and 5 bases, in that order; junction bases with no gene match: 11. CDR3: CASSHPLTSGRAVDTQYF. In DNA, the CDR3 is TGCGCCAGCAGCCACCCTCTCACTAGCGGGAGGGCCGTAGATACGCAGTATTTT.

The chain is built from TRBV27 and TRBJ1-5, with a possible D match to TRBD1 (5 bases). The V and J ends lost 8 bases and 0 bases respectively, with 11 bases between them. The CDR3 is 14 residues long. Germline V gene lookup returns CDR1 MNHEY and CDR2 SMNVEV (reference sequence). The CDR3 bases are TGTGCCAGCTCCAGGGCAGATAGCAATCAGCCCCAGCATTTT. It encodes CASSRADSNQPQHF.

The chain recombines TRBV5-1 with TRBJ2-1, with D hard to call. V gave up 4 bases and J gave up 0 bases, with 11 bases separating them. CDR1 SGHRS and CDR2 YFSETQ come from the germline V gene. The CDR3 runs to 15 residues. CDR3 nucleotides: TGCGCCAGCAGCGCTACGACAAGCTCCTACAATGAGCAGTTCTTC. This translates into CASSATTSSYNEQFF.

V is TRBV28 and J is TRBJ2-1, with 7 bases that match TRBD2. Looked up from germline, CDR1 is MDHEN and CDR2 is SYDVKM. The CDR3 totals 14 residues. J lost 5 bases, V lost 6 bases, and 7 bases had no gene match. The CDR3 loop is CASRLPSGHNEQFF. The CDR3 DNA sequence: TGTGCCAGCAGGCTTCCTAGCGGCCACAATGAGCAGTTCTTC.

The rearrangement links TRBV6-5 to TRBJ2-7, with a possible D match to TRBD1 (5 bases). Trimming shortened V by 6 bases and J by 3 bases, and 12 bases separated the two germline ends. Germline lookup yields CDR1 MNHEY and CDR2 SVGAGI. The length of the CDR3 is 13 residues. The chain's CDR3 is CASSLGANYEQYF. CDR3 coding DNA: TGTGCCAGCAGCCTTGGGGCCAACTACGAGCAGTACTTC.

The count of this clone is one. The V call is TRBV7-2, the J call TRBJ2-5; 7 bases match TRBD2. The junction had 5 bases not matched to a gene; V was cut back by 5 bases and J by 2 bases. CDR3 length: 14 residues. Germline assignment: CDR1 SGHTA and CDR2 FQGNSA. The CDR3 spells CASSPAGRQETQYF. The CDR3 nucleotides read TGTGCCAGCAGCCCAGCGGGGAGACAAGAGACCCAGTACTTC.

The sample holds a few counts of this clone. The chain has TRBV6-5 and TRBJ1-2; TRBD1 might be the D (6 bases). The germline gives CDR1 MNHEY, CDR2 SVGAGI. This CDR3 contains 11 residues. The V end lost 6 bases, the J end lost 9 bases, and 11 bases lay between the germline ends. This CDR3 reads CASSKTGSYTF. The CDR3 DNA is TGTGCCAGCAGCAAAACAGGGAGCTACACCTTC.

This chain links TRBV30 with TRBJ1-2; TRBD1 might be the D (5 bases). Germline CDR1 GTSNPN, CDR2 SVGIG (reference sequence). This CDR3 has 13 amino acids. V gave up 0 bases and J gave up 0 bases, with 5 bases separating them. The DNA of the CDR3 is TGTGCCTGGAGTGTCAGGGCTAACTATGGCTACACCTTC. Its translation: CAWSVRANYGYTF.

The chain links TRBV6-5 to TRBJ2-7; 7 nucleotides line up with TRBD1. Germline CDR1 MNHEY, CDR2 SVGAGI. This CDR3 is 14 amino acids long. The trim removed 4 bases at V and 4 bases at J, leaving 7 bases unmatched. For the CDR3, the DNA is TGTGCCAGCAGTTCCCGGACAGGTTTTTACGAGCAGTACTTC. This sequence encodes CASSSRTGFYEQYF.

V is TRBV13 and J is TRBJ2-1; the match to TRBD2 covers 13 bases. Germline CDR1 PRHDT, CDR2 FYEKMQ (reference sequence). This CDR3 is built from 17 residues. Trimming removed 5 bases from V and 5 bases from J; junction bases left unmatched: 9. The CDR3 sequence: CASSALPGLAGNNEQFF. The CDR3, as DNA: TGTGCCAGCAGCGCACTGCCGGGACTAGCGGGGAACAATGAGCAGTTCTTC.

The chain has TRBV27 and TRBJ2-3; TRBD2 matches 9 bases. Germline assignment: CDR1 MNHEY and CDR2 SMNVEV (reference sequence). The CDR3 has 19 amino acids. Unmatched junction bases numbered 17, after V lost 5 bases and J lost 2 bases. DNA for the CDR3: TGTGCCAGCAGTCACGGACTAGCGAGGAGGAACCCTCCCACAGATACGCAGTATTTT. Protein: CASSHGLARRNPPTDTQYF.

The V and J genes are TRBV6-6 and TRBJ2-1, with 9 bases lining up with TRBD2. The J segment lost 3 bases and the V segment lost 6 bases, leaving 3 bases of the junction unmatched. The length of the CDR3 is 14 residues. The germline V gene has CDR1 MNHNY and CDR2 SVGAGI (reference sequence). The CDR3 is CASSPSGIYNEQFF. CDR3 coding DNA: TGTGCCAGCAGCCCTAGCGGGATCTACAATGAGCAGTTCTTC.

V usage is TRBV7-9 and J usage is TRBJ2-7; 10 bases line up with TRBD2. Trimming took 5 bases from V and 1 from J; bases not matched to a gene: 8. The length of the CDR3 is 16 residues. Looked up from germline, CDR1 is SEHNR and CDR2 is FQNEAQ (reference sequence). The chain's CDR3 is CASSPEGLAQSYEQYF. The CDR3 nucleotides read TGTGCCAGCAGCCCCGAGGGACTAGCGCAGTCCTACGAGCAGTACTTC.

The rearrangement uses TRBV7-3 and TRBJ1-1, with unresolved D. V was clipped by 5 bases and J by 0 bases, with 10 bases between them. The CDR3 is made up of 14 amino acids. Germline assignment: CDR1 SGHTA and CDR2 FQGTGA. DNA for the CDR3: TGTGCCAGCAGCCCCTCGGGGTTGAACACTGAAGCTTTCTTT. It codes for CASSPSGLNTEAFF.

V usage is TRBV23-1 and J usage is TRBJ1-5; TRBD1 agrees at 10 bases. TRBV23-1 is labeled an ORF, and its function is uncertain. The CDR3 extends over 16 amino acids. V lost 5 bases, J lost 5 bases, and 9 bases stayed unmatched. DNA of the CDR3: TGCGCCAGCAGTAAGACCGGGACAGGGGAGTATCAGCCCCAGCATTTT. This translates into CASSKTGTGEYQPQHF.

This chain uses TRBV5-1 with TRBJ2-1; D might be TRBD2 (6 bases). The germline gives CDR1 SGHRS, CDR2 YFSETQ. Trimming removed 0 bases at V and 7 bases at J, with 11 bases between. The CDR3 sequence is 14 residues long. CDR3 coding DNA: TGCGCCAGCAGCTTGGGACTTAGCGGAAATGAGCAGTTCTTC. It translates to CASSLGLSGNEQFF.

This chain joins TRBV27 and TRBJ1-1, with TRBD1 matching 8 bases. This CDR3 spans 17 amino acids. CDR1 and CDR2 (germline): MNHEY, SMNVEV (reference sequence). Losses at the gene ends were 5 bases for V and 4 bases for J; bases not matched to a gene: 15. CDR3 bases: TGTGCCAGCAGTCCGGGGGCAGGGGGCGTATCAGTCACTGAAGCTTTCTTT. It codes for CASSPGAGGVSVTEAFF.